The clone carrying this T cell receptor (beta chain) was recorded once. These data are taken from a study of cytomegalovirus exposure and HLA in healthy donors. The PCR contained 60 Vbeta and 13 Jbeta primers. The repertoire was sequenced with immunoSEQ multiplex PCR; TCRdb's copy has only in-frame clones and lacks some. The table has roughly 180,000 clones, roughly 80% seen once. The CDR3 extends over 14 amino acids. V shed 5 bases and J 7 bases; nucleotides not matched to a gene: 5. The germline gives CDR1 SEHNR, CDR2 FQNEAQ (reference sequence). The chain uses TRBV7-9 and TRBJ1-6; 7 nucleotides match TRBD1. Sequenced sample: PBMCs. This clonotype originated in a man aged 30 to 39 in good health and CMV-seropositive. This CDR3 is CASSLDRDNSPLHF. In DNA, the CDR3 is TGTGCCAGCAGCCTCGACAGGGACAATTCACCCCTCCACTTT.